Listed below are T cell receptor beta chains from one sample, sequenced in a study of CD8 T cells in Susac syndrome. A single record per CDR3 protein comes from TCRdb applying MiXCR to the immunoSEQ multiplex PCR reads. The table shows some 190,000 distinct CDR3 sequences, with approximately 94% occurring only once. What was sequenced was CD4+ T cells from PBMCs. The receptor source for this set is a human donor with multiple sclerosis. Both conserved end residues are part of each CDR3. The D gene is left open where the match is weak. Not all rows give a size; the values are once, few, many and, for expanded clones, a class.

>TRBD1|once|TRBJ1-2|TRBV20-1
TGCAGTGCCGGGGACAGAAACTATGGCTACACCTTC
CSAGDRNYGYTF
>TRBD1|-|TRBJ2-2|TRBV20-1
TGCAGTGCTGCCGACAGGGTCACCGGGGAGCTGTTTTTT
CSAADRVTGELFF
>-|-|TRBJ1-5|TRBV21-1
TGTGCCAGCAGCAAAATCCCGGGGAACAATCAGCCCCAGCATTTT
CASSKIPGNNQPQHF
>TRBD1|-|TRBJ2-7|TRBV12-3/TRBV12-4
TGTGCCAGCAGTTTCGGGACAGGGGTCGACGAGCAGTACTTC
CASSFGTGVDEQYF
>-|-|TRBJ2-5|TRBV30
TGTGCCTGGAAGACTGAGGTGGAGACCCAGTACTTC
CAWKTEVETQYF
>-|-|TRBJ1-1|TRBV27
TGTGCCAGCAGTTTACATGGGGCCGGACGGGCTTTCTTT
CASSLHGAGRAFF
>-|-|TRBJ2-1|TRBV9
TGTGCCAGCAGCGTAGGCGCCGTGGTGCATGAGCAGTTCTTC
CASSVGAVVHEQFF
>-|-|TRBJ1-2|TRBV29-1
TGCAGCGTTGTAGGGGCCCGGAGCTATGGCTACACCTTC
CSVVGARSYGYTF
>-|-|TRBJ1-3|TRBV13
TGTGCCAGCAGCCAAAGGTTCAGGGCGCCTTCTGGAAACACCATATATTTT
CASSQRFRAPSGNTIYF
>-|-|TRBJ2-7|TRBV4-1
TGCGCCAGCAGCCGCGGAACAGGAGGCTCCTACGAGCAGTACTTC
CASSRGTGGSYEQYF
>TRBD1|-|TRBJ2-3|TRBV29-1
TGCAGCACCCGGACAGGGGGGACAGATACGCAGTATTTT
CSTRTGGTDTQYF
>-|-|TRBJ1-4|TRBV20-1
TGCAGTGCTGAGGGAAGAGGCGGTGAAAAACTGTTTTTT
CSAEGRGGEKLFF
>-|-|TRBJ2-3|TRBV7-9
TGTGCCAGCAGCCTGACCGTGGCCCGCACAGATACGCAGTATTTT
CASSLTVARTDTQYF
>-|-|TRBJ1-2|TRBV20-1
TGCAGTGCTAGAGATCGGGGCCCTGGCTATGGCTACACCTTC
CSARDRGPGYGYTF
>TRBD1|-|TRBJ1-5|TRBV12-3/TRBV12-4
TGTGCCAGCAGCCCGGGACAGGGGGCTCTTCGTCAGCCCCAGCATTTT
CASSPGQGALRQPQHF
>-|-|TRBJ2-3|TRBV14
TGTGCCAGCAGCCAAGATGTGCGGCCCTTTGGAACGCAGTATTTT
CASSQDVRPFGTQYF
>-|-|TRBJ2-2|TRBV9
TGTGCCAGCAGCGTTGGGGCAGTCGGCGGGGAGCTGTTTTTT
CASSVGAVGGELFF
>-|-|TRBJ1-6|TRBV20-1
TGCAGTGCTAGGGCAGGGTTGGACTCACCCCTCCACTTT
CSARAGLDSPLHF
>-|-|TRBJ1-2|TRBV24-1
TGTGCCACCAGTGAGTCTCAGGGTTATGGCTACACCTTC
CATSESQGYGYTF
>-|once|TRBJ1-1|TRBV11-3
TGTGCCAGCAGCCAGTCACAGGGTCACACTGAAGCTTTCTTT
CASSQSQGHTEAFF
>-|-|TRBJ1-1|TRBV19
TGTGCCAGTAGTATAGCTCAACTGAACACTGAAGCTTTCTTT
CASSIAQLNTEAFF
>-|few|TRBJ2-7|TRBV25-1
TGTGCCAGCAGTGAGGGCGGCGAGCAGTACTTC
CASSEGGEQYF
>-|-|TRBJ2-7|TRBV25-1
TGTGCCAGCAGTGAAGGGGGCAGGACCTACGAGCAGTACTTC
CASSEGGRTYEQYF
>TRBD2|-|TRBJ2-7|TRBV6-5
TGTGGGACAAGACTAGCGGCCACCTACGAGCAGTACTTC
CGTRLAATYEQYF
>TRBD1|-|TRBJ1-5|TRBV4-1
TGCGCCAGCAGCCAAGATCCGGGACAGTATCAGCCCCAGCATTTT
CASSQDPGQYQPQHF
>TRBD1|-|TRBJ1-2|TRBV30
TGTGCCTGGAGCCGACAGGGAATCTATGGCTACACCTTC
CAWSRQGIYGYTF
>TRBD1|-|TRBJ1-1|TRBV20-1
TGCAGTGCTACCACAGGGGGCCGGGCTGAAGCTTTCTTT
CSATTGGRAEAFF
>-|-|TRBJ1-1|TRBV18
TGTGCCAGCTCTCTCTCCAGGGTGAACACTGAAGCTTTCTTT
CASSLSRVNTEAFF
>-|-|TRBJ2-6|TRBV5-6
TGTGCCAGCAGCTTGGGGAGCTCTGGGGCCAACGTCCTGACTTTC
CASSLGSSGANVLTF
>-|-|TRBJ1-6|TRBV3-1
TGTGCCACCGCCAACAGGGAGGCTGATTCACCCCTCCACTTT
CATANREADSPLHF
>TRBD1|-|TRBJ1-1|TRBV19
TGTGCCAGTAGTATCCCATTAGCCCCCAGACAGGGACGCACTGAAGCTTTCTTT
CASSIPLAPRQGRTEAFF
>-|once|TRBJ1-2|TRBV28
TGTGCCAGCAGTACACTACCCCCGGGGGGGAATTATGGCTACACCTTC
CASSTLPPGGNYGYTF
>TRBD2|once|TRBJ2-1|TRBV7-9
TGTGCCAGCAGCCGACTACGGACTAGCGGTCGGGGTGAGCAGTTCTTC
CASSRLRTSGRGEQFF